Below, 12 T cell receptor beta chains from the same sample are listed, as sequenced in a study of CD8+ T cells in alopecia areata. Noted treatment: oral pan-JAK inhibitor, 5-10 mg twice daily. RNA extraction and reverse transcription yielded cDNA as sequencing template. Profiled with immunoSEQ multiplex PCR; TCRdb holds only in-frame clones, not every one. The data contain about 290,000 clones, more than 45% of them seen just once; the ten biggest clones take up under 2%. Source: CD4+ T cells sorted from blood, taken at week 24, from a patient treated with tofacitinib. These receptors were taken from a human donor with alopecia areata.

The V call is TRBV28, the J call TRBJ2-1; D remains ambiguous. The CDR3 is made up of 11 amino acids. The germline V gene encodes CDR1 MDHEN and CDR2 SYDVKM. V lost 6 bases and J 10 bases, leaving 10 bases between the germline ends. CDR3 sequence (DNA): TGTGCCAGCAGCCTCCGCCAGGAGCAGTTCTTC. Protein sequence: CASSLRQEQFF.

The rearrangement uses TRBV14 and TRBJ1-1; D perhaps matches TRBD1 (6 bases). V shed 4 bases and J shed 4 bases, with 13 bases lying between them. CDR1 is SGHDN and CDR2 is FVKESK in the germline V gene. The CDR3 extends over 14 amino acids. The CDR3 sequence is CASSPKGGLTEAFF. The CDR3 bases are TGTGCCAGCAGCCCTAAGGGGGGCCTCACTGAAGCTTTCTTT.

V gene TRBV5-1 combines with J gene TRBJ2-3; 10 nucleotides align to TRBD2. Germline V gene lookup returns CDR1 SGHRS and CDR2 YFSETQ. CDR3 size: 16 residues. J lost 1 base, V lost 0 bases, and 2 bases had no gene match. For the CDR3, the DNA is TGCGCCAGCAGCTTGGCCGGGACTAGCGGCACAGATACGCAGTATTTT. Translated, it gives CASSLAGTSGTDTQYF.

This chain uses TRBV30 with TRBJ1-4; D not certain. This CDR3 spans 13 amino acids. The V gene's germline CDR1 is GTSNPN and CDR2 SVGIG (reference sequence). The V end lost 2 bases, the J end lost 7 bases, and 11 bases lay between the germline ends. The CDR3 spells CAWSKVRGEKLFF. CDR3 bases: TGTGCCTGGAGTAAGGTCCGGGGTGAAAAACTGTTTTTT.

The chain has TRBV5-1 and TRBJ1-6; D is unresolved. Germline V gene lookup returns CDR1 SGHRS and CDR2 YFSETQ. V lost 0 bases to trimming and J lost 10 bases, with 8 bases between them. This CDR3 region has 13 residues. In DNA, the CDR3 is TGCGCCAGCAGCTTGGACAGTCAATCACCCCTCCACTTT. Protein: CASSLDSQSPLHF.

This chain connects TRBV6-5 to TRBJ2-3; the D gene is possibly TRBD2 (6 bases). V lost 0 bases, J lost 4 bases, and 14 bases lay in between. Germline CDR1 reads MNHEY; CDR2 reads SVGAGI. CDR3 length equals 16 residues. The CDR3 nucleotides read TGTGCCAGCAGTTACTCACGGGGGAGTAAGGCAGATACGCAGTATTTT. As protein: CASSYSRGSKADTQYF.

J is TRBJ2-5 and V is TRBV6-5, with 9 bases fitting TRBD2. J lost 5 bases, V lost 6 bases, and 10 bases had no gene match. Germline CDR1 MNHEY, CDR2 SVGAGI. The CDR3 loop spans 15 amino acids. The CDR3: CASSRPAGGHETQYF. CDR3 sequence (DNA): TGTGCCAGCAGCCGACCAGCGGGGGGTCATGAGACCCAGTACTTC.

This clone was counted only a few times. The rearrangement uses TRBV10-3 and TRBJ2-2; D gene unclear. From germline, CDR1 is ENHRY and CDR2 SYGVKD. This CDR3 has 14 amino acids. V was pared by 4 bases and J by 1 base, with 7 bases between. CDR3 protein: CAISASQNTGELFF. CDR3 sequence (DNA): TGTGCCATCAGTGCCTCACAGAACACCGGGGAGCTGTTTTTT.

This clone has a handful of counts. The V call is TRBV7-3, the J call TRBJ1-1, with a weak D call TRBD1 (5 bases). The CDR3 loop spans 13 amino acids. Trimming removed 5 bases at V and 3 bases at J, with 10 bases between. CDR1 is SGHTA and CDR2 is FQGTGA in the germline V gene. The CDR3 protein is CASSATGDTEAFF. CDR3 in DNA: TGTGCCAGCAGCGCAACAGGTGACACTGAAGCTTTCTTT.

The chain uses TRBV7-2 and TRBJ2-5; D is unresolved. The CDR3 contains 13 residues. Germline values: CDR1 SGHTA, CDR2 FQGNSA. V lost 3 bases and J lost 5, with 10 bases in between. The chain's CDR3 is CASSFLGGETQYF. Written as DNA, the CDR3 is TGTGCCAGCAGCTTTCTTGGTGGGGAGACCCAGTACTTC.

This chain uses TRBV29-1 with TRBJ1-5; 10 bases map to TRBD1. This CDR3 contains 14 residues. The V gene's germline CDR1 is SQVTM and CDR2 ANQGSEA. The ends lost 4 bases at V and 10 bases at J; junction bases unmatched: 10. This chain's CDR3 is CSVGPGTGDLPQHF. The CDR3 nucleotides read TGCAGCGTTGGCCCAGGGACAGGGGATCTTCCCCAGCATTTT.

This rearrangement joins TRBV29-1 to TRBJ2-5; 7 positions match TRBD2. Germline CDR1 is SQVTM and CDR2 is ANQGSEA. This CDR3 is 13 amino acids long. The junction had 6 bases not matched to a gene; V was cut back by 6 bases and J by 2 bases. Here the CDR3 reads CSVAGTLQETQYF. The CDR3 nucleotides read TGCAGCGTAGCGGGGACCCTTCAAGAGACCCAGTACTTC.